The 13 T cell receptor beta chains in this list originate from one sample, sequenced in a study of CD8+CD57+ T cells in acquired aplastic anemia. TCR beta VDJ and CDR3 profiles were obtained from a genomic DNA template. From the reads, TCRdb called clonotypes with MiXCR, one entry per CDR3 protein. This table holds 400,000 to 500,000 distinct CDR3 sequences, roughly 68% found once. Sequencing input: sorted CD4+, CD8+, or CD8+CD57+ T cells (not recorded which) from PBMCs. Every receptor here comes from a human donor in good health, serving as a control.

This clonotype was detected ten times or more. The genes are TRBV24-1 and TRBJ2-3; perhaps TRBD1 as D (6 bases). Looked up from germline, CDR1 is KGHDR and CDR2 is SFDVKD. V was trimmed by 1 base and J by 10 bases, leaving 11 bases between them. This CDR3 is 13 amino acids long. As DNA, the CDR3 is TGTGCCACCAGTGATTTCGGGACAACCTCGCAGTATTTT. It codes for CATSDFGTTSQYF.

The V call is TRBV19, the J call TRBJ2-7; no reliable D call. Trimming cost V 4 bases and J 0 bases, with 7 bases left between them. Germline V gene sequence: CDR1 LNHDA, CDR2 SQIVND (reference sequence). The CDR3 length is 13 residues. Here the CDR3 DNA reads TGTGCCAGTAGTAAGCACAGCTCCTACGAGCAGTACTTC. Amino acids: CASSKHSSYEQYF.

Regarding this clonotype: Mismatch with germline at one junction end may stem from a read error. The chain couples TRBV14 to TRBJ2-5; weak D call: TRBD1 (5 bases). Germline V gene lookup returns CDR1 SGHDN and CDR2 FVKESK. This CDR3 region has 13 residues. In nucleotides, the CDR3 is TGTGCCAGCAGACTACAGGCCGCTTATACGCAGTATTTC. It codes for CASRLQAAYTQYF.

The chain combines TRBV9 with TRBJ2-2; 7 bases align to TRBD1. Per germline, CDR1 SGDLS and CDR2 YYNGEE. J lost 7 bases, V lost 0 bases, and 3 bases had no gene match. The CDR3 loop spans 14 amino acids. The CDR3 region is CASSVAYRGGELFF. The CDR3 DNA is TGTGCCAGCAGCGTAGCGTACAGGGGCGGGGAGCTGTTTTTT.

Remarks on this clonotype: Just one base apart from a much larger clone, this may be a read error. It is likely a read error, because the conserved phenylalanine at the end of the CDR3 is missing. This chain connects TRBV6-6 to TRBJ1-1, with TRBD1 as a possible D gene (5 bases). Germline V lookup: CDR1 MNHNY, CDR2 SVGAGI (reference sequence). Trimming shortened V by 6 bases and J by 4 bases, and 9 bases separated the two germline ends. The CDR3 spans 12 residues. The CDR3 DNA reads as TGTGCCAGCAGGAGGGGCAGCACTGAAGCTTTCTTG. Its translation: CASRRGSTEAFL.

CDR3 in amino acids: CASSLFGTNSYEQYF. The CDR3 DNA follows: TGTGCCAGCAGCTTATTTGGGACTAACTCCTACGAGCAGTACTTC. The V call is TRBV7-2, the J call TRBJ2-7; 7 bases are a match to TRBD2. The trim removed 2 bases at V and 0 bases at J, leaving 4 bases unmatched. CDR1 is SGHTA, CDR2 FQGNSA, per germline. The CDR3 runs to 15 residues.

This clonotype has at least ten counts. This chain joins TRBV12-3 or TRBV12-4 and TRBJ1-5; the D gene is possibly TRBD1 (5 bases). V shed 6 bases and J shed 6 bases, with 15 bases lying between them. The CDR3 contains 14 residues. CDR3: CASRSSGYTQPQHF. The CDR3 nucleotides read TGTGCCAGCAGGAGTTCAGGGTATACTCAGCCCCAGCATTTT.

The J gene is TRBJ2-2, the V gene TRBV7-2; 9 positions agree with TRBD2. The CDR3 runs 15 residues. Germline V gene lookup returns CDR1 SGHTA and CDR2 FQGNSA. V lost 0 bases and J lost 15; bases outside the gene matches: 11. The CDR3 region is CASSLAAGGGEQLFF. CDR3 bases: TGTGCCAGCAGCTTAGCGGCGGGGGGGGGCGAGCAGTTGTTTTTT. Combining the CDR3 with reference TRBV7-2 and TRBJ2-2 gives the whole variable domain GAGVSQSPSNKVTEKGKDVELRCDPISGHTALYWYRQSLGQGLEFLIYFQGNSAPDKSGLPSDRFSAERTGGSVSTLTIQRTQQEDSAVYLCASSLAAGGGEQLFFGEGSRLTVL.

As to this clonotype: Given the absence of the conserved phenylalanine or tryptophan at the CDR3 end, a read error is likely. It is unclear where the CDR3 begins or ends on the DNA, so no DNA is shown, and the CDR3 is as TCRdb lists it. The J gene is TRBJ2-7, the V gene TRBV9. Termini included, the CDR3 measures 12 amino acids. The germline gives CDR1 SGDLS, CDR2 YYNGEE. The CDR3 sequence: CASTVGGLQVSY.

The rearrangement uses TRBV19 and TRBJ1-2; 9 bases are shared with TRBD1. This CDR3 is 18 amino acids long. The germline V gene has CDR1 LNHDA and CDR2 SQIVND (reference sequence). V was pared by 5 bases and J by 4 bases, with 17 bases of the junction left unmatched. Here the CDR3 reads CASSPTGTGISLAYGYTF. The CDR3 DNA reads TGTGCCAGTAGTCCCACCGGGACAGGGATCTCCCTCGCCTATGGCTACACCTTC. The complete variable domain, with remaining parts taken from reference TRBV19 and TRBJ1-2, reads DGGITQSPKYLFRKEGQNVTLSCEQNLNHDAMYWYRQDPGQGLRLIYYSQIVNDFQKGDIAEGYSVSREKKESFPLTVTSAQKNPTAFYLCASSPTGTGISLAYGYTFGSGTRLTVV.

This clonotype was detected a few times. This rearrangement joins TRBV2 to TRBJ1-1; no firm D call. The V gene's germline CDR1 is SNHLY and CDR2 FYNNEI. The CDR3 spans 14 residues. V gave up 2 bases and J gave up 8 bases, with 15 bases separating them. The CDR3 loop reads CASSERAGRPEAFF. The DNA of the CDR3 is TGTGCCAGCAGTGAAAGGGCCGGACGACCCGAAGCTTTCTTT.

This clonotype was detected many times. V is TRBV12-3 or TRBV12-4 and J is TRBJ1-5; D is uncertain. V lost 6 bases and J 4 bases, leaving 7 bases between the germline ends. The CDR3 contains 12 residues. CDR3 protein: CASSPRNQPQHF. The CDR3 bases are TGTGCCAGCAGCCCCAGGAATCAGCCCCAGCATTTT.

This clonotype was observed many times. The V gene is TRBV19, the J gene TRBJ1-4; 7 nucleotides match TRBD1. The CDR3 contains 15 residues. Germline V gene lookup returns CDR1 LNHDA and CDR2 SQIVND (reference sequence). The V and J ends lost 2 bases and 8 bases, in that order; junction bases with no gene match: 8. The CDR3, as DNA: TGTGCCAGTAGTATAATGCGGGACAGCGGCGAAAAACTGTTTTTT. Amino acid sequence: CASSIMRDSGEKLFF.